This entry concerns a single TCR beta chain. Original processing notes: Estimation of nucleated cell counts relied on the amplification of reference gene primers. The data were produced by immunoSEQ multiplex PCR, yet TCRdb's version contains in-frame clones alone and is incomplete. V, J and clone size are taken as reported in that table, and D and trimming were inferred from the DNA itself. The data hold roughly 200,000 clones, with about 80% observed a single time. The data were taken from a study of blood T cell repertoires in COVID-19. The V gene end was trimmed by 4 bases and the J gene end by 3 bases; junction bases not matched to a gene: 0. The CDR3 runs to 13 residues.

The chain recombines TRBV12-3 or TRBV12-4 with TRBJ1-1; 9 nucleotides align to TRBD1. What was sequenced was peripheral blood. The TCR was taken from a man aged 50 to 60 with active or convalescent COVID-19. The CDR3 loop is CASSWDRDTEAFF. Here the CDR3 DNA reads TGTGCCAGCAGTTGGGACAGGGACACTGAAGCTTTCTTT.